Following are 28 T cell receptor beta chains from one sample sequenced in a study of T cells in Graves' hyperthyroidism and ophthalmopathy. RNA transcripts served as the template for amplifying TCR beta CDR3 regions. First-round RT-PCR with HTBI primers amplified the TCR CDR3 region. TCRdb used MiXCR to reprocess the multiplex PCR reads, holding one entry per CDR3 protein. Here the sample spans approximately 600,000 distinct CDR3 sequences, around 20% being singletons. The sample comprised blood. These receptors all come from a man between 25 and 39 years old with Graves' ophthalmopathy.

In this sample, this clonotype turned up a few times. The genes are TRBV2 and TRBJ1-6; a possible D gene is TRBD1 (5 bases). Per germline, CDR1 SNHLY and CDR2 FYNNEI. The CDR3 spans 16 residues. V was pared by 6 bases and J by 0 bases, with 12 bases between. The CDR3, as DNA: TGTGCCAGCAGCAGGGACGCGAGCTCCTATAATTCACCCCTCCACTTT. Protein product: CASSRDASSYNSPLHF.

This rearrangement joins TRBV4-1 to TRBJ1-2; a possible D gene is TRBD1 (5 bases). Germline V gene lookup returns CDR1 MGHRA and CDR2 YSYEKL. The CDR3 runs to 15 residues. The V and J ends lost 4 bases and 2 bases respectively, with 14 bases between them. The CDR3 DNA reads TGCGCCAGCAGCCCCCATGGGGCAGCAAACTATGGCTACACCTTC. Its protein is CASSPHGAANYGYTF.

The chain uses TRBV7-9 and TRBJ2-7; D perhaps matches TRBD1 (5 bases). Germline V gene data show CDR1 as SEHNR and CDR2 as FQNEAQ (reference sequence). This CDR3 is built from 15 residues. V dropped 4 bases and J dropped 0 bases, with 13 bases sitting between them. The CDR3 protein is CASSSRQFSSYEQYF. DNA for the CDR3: TGTGCCAGCAGCTCCCGACAGTTCAGCTCCTACGAGCAGTACTTC.

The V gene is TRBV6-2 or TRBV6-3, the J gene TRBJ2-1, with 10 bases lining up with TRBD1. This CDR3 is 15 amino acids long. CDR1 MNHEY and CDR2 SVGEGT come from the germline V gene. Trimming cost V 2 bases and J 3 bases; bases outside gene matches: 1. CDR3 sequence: CASSYRDRGYNEQFF. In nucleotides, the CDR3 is TGTGCCAGCAGTTACCGGGACAGGGGCTACAATGAGCAGTTCTTC.

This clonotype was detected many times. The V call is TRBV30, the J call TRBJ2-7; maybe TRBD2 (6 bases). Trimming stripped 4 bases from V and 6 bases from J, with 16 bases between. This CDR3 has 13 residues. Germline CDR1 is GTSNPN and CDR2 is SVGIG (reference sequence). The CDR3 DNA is TGTGCCTGGATCCCCGGAGGGAGAAGCGAGCAGTACTTC. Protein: CAWIPGGRSEQYF.

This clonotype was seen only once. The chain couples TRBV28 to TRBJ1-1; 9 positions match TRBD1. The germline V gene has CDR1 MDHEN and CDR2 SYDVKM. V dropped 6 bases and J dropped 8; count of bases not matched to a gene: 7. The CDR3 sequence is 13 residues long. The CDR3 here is CASRWTGAAEAFF. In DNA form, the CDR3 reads TGTGCCAGCAGGTGGACAGGGGCGGCGGAAGCTTTCTTT.

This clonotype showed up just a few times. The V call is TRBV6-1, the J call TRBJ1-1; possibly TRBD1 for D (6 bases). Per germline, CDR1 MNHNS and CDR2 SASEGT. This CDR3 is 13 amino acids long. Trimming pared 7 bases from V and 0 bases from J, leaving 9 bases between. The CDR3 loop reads CASIRGLNTEAFF. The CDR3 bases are TGTGCCAGCATCAGGGGCCTGAACACTGAAGCTTTCTTT.

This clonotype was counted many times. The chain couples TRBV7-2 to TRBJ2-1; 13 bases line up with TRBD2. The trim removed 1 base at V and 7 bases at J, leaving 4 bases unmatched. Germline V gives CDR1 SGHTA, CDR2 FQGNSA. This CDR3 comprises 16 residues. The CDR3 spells CASSLVLAGGKNEQFF. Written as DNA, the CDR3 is TGTGCCAGCAGCTTAGTACTAGCGGGAGGGAAAAATGAGCAGTTCTTC.

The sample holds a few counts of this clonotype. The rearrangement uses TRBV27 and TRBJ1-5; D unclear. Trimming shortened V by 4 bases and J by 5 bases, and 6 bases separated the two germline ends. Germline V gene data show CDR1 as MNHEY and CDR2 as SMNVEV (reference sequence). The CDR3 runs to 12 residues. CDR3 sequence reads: CASSSGHQPQHF. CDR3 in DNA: TGTGCCAGCAGTTCCGGACATCAGCCCCAGCATTTT.

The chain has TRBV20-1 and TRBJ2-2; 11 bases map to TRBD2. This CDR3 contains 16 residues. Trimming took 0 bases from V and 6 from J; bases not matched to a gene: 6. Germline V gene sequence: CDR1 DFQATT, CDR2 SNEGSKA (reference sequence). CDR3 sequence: CSARELAGAVAGELFF. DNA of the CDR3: TGCAGTGCTAGAGAACTAGCGGGAGCAGTTGCCGGGGAGCTGTTTTTT.

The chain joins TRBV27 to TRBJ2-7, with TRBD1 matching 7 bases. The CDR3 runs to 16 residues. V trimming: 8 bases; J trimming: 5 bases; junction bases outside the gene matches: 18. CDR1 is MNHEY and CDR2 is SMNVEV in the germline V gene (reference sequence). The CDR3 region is CASSPTRMDRTHEQYF. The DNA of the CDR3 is TGTGCCAGCTCTCCGACGCGAATGGACAGGACCCACGAGCAGTACTTC.

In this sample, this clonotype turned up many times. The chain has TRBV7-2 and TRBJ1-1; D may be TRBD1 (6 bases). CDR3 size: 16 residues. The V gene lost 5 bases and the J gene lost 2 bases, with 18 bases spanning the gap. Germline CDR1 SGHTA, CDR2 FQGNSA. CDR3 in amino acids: CASSTPPRQANTEAFF. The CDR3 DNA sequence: TGTGCCAGCAGCACACCACCCCGACAGGCAAACACTGAAGCTTTCTTT.

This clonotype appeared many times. The chain's CDR3 is CASSLSADYYGYTF. In DNA form, the CDR3 reads TGTGCCAGCAGCTTAAGCGCGGATTACTATGGCTACACCTTC. The chain joins TRBV7-2 to TRBJ1-2; D remains ambiguous. Germline loops: CDR1 SGHTA, CDR2 FQGNSA. Trimming left V 2 bases short and J 3 bases short, with 10 bases between. The CDR3 extends over 14 amino acids.

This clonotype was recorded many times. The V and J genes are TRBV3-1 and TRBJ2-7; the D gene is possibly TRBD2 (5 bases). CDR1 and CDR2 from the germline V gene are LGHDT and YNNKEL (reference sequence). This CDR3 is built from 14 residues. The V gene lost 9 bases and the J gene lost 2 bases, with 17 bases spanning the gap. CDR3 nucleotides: TGTGCCAGGTGGGTGGGAGCGGTGACCTACGAGCAGTACTTC. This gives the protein CARWVGAVTYEQYF.

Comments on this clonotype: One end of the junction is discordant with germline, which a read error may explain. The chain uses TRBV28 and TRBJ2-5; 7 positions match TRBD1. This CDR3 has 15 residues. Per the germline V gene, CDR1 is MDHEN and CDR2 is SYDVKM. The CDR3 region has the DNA TGTGCCAGCAGCCGAATACAGGGGACAGAAGAGACCCGGTACTTC. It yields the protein CASSRIQGTEETRYF.

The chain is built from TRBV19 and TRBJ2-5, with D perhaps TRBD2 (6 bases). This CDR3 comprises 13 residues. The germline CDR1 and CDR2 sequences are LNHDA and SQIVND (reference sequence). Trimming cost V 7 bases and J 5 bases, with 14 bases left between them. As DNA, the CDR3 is TGTGCCAGTAATTCGGACGGAGGGGAGACCCAGTACTTC. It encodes CASNSDGGETQYF.

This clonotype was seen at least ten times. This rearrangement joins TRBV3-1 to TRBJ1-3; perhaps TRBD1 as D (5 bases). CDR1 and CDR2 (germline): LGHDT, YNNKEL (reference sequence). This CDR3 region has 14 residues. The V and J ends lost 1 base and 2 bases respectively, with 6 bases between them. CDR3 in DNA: TGTGCCAGCAGCCAAGGCAGGGCTGGAAACACCATATATTTT. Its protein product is CASSQGRAGNTIYF.

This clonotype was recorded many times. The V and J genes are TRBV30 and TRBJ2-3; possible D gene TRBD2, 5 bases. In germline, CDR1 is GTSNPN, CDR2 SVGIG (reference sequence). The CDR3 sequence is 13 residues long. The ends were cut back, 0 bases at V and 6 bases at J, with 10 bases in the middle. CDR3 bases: TGTGCCTGGAGTGTGGGATCGGGGGATACGCAGTATTTT. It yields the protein CAWSVGSGDTQYF.

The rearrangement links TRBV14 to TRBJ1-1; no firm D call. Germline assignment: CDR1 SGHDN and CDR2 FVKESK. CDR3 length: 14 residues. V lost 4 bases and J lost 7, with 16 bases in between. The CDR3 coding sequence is TGTGCCAGCAGCCCCTCCATGGCAGTCGGTGAAGCTTTCTTT. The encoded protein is CASSPSMAVGEAFF.

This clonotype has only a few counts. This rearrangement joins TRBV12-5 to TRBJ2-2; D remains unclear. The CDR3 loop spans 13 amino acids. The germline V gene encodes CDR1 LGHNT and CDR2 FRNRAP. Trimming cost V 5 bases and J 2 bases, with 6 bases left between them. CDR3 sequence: CASGPTNTGELFF. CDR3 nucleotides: TGTGCTAGTGGTCCTACAAACACCGGGGAGCTGTTTTTT.

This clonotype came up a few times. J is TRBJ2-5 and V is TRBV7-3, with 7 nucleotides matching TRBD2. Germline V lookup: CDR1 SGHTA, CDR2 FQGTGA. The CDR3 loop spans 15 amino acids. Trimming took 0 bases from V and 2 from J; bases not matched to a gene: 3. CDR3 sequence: CASSLTAGDQETQYF. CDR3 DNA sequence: TGTGCCAGCAGCTTAACGGCGGGAGATCAAGAGACCCAGTACTTC.

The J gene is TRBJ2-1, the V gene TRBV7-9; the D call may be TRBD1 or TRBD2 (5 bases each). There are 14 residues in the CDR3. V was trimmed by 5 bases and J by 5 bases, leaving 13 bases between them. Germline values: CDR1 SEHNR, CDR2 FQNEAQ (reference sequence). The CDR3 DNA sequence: TGTGCCAGCAGCGCCCAGGGACCCCACAATGAGCAGTTCTTC. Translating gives CASSAQGPHNEQFF. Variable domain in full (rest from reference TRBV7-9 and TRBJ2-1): DTGVSQNPRHKITKRGQNVTFRCDPISEHNRLYWYRQTLGQGPEFLTYFQNEAQLEKSRLLSDRFSAERPKGSFSTLEIQRTEQGDSAMYLCASSAQGPHNEQFFGPGTRLTVL.

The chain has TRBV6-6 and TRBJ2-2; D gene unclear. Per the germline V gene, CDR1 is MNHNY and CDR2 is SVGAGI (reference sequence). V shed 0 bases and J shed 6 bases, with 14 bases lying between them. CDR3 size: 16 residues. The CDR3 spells CASSYSIQLAAGELFF. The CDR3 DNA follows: TGTGCCAGCAGTTACTCGATACAGTTGGCAGCCGGGGAGCTGTTTTTT.

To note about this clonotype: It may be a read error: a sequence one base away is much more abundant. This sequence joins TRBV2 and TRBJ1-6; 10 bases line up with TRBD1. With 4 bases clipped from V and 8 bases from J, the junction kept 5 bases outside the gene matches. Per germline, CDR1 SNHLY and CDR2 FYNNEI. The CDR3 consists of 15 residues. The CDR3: CASSADRGRDSPLHF. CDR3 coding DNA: TGTGCCAGCAGTGCTGACAGGGGGCGCGATTCACCCCTCCACTTT.

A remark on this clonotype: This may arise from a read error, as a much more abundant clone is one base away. In DNA form, the CDR3 reads TGTGCCAGCAGTCCCCTTCTCTCTAGCGGGAGAAGCGTAAATGAGCAGTTCTTC. This sequence encodes CASSPLLSSGRSVNEQFF. V and J are TRBV28 and TRBJ2-1; 10 bases are shared with TRBD2. Trimming cost V 5 bases and J 7 bases; bases outside gene matches: 17. This CDR3 has 18 residues. Germline CDR1 is MDHEN and CDR2 is SYDVKM.

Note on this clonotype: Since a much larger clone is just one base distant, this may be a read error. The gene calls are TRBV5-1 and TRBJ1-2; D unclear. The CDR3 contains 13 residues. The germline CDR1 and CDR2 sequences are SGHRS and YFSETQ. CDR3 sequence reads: CASSLWEGDGCTF. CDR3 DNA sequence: TGCGCCAGCAGCTTGTGGGAAGGAGATGGCTGCACCTTC.

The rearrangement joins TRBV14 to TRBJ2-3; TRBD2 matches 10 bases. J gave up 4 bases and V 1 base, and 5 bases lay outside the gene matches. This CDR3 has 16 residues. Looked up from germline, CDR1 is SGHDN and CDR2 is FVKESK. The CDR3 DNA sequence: TGTGCCAGCAGCCAAGGGATAGCGGGAGGCGCAGATACGCAGTATTTT. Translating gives CASSQGIAGGADTQYF.

The CDR3 loop reads CASSLGGEAFYEQYF. DNA of the CDR3: TGTGCCAGCAGCTTGGGGGGGGAAGCCTTCTACGAGCAGTACTTC. The chain links TRBV7-2 to TRBJ2-7; 7 nucleotides align to TRBD2. The CDR3 sequence is 15 residues long. CDR1 is SGHTA, CDR2 FQGNSA, per germline. Trimming cost V 3 bases and J 3 bases; bases outside gene matches: 8.